In its sample, the clone carrying this T cell receptor (beta chain) was seen once. Its antigen is not identified. The sample originates from a study of cytomegalovirus exposure and HLA in healthy donors. Study findings and constraints: TCR beta V- and J-gene trimming was later associated with a missense DCLRE1C variant. Rarity characterized most TCR sequences, yet some public TCRs appeared in many donors. Immune exposure was documented only through CMV serostatus. According to reports, the classifier identified cytomegalovirus status with high specificity and sensitivity.

This CDR3 has 15 residues. Germline lookup yields CDR1 SGHAT and CDR2 FQNNGV. The PCR had 60 Vbeta and 13 Jbeta primers. TCRdb's table, derived via immunoSEQ multiplex PCR, lists solely in-frame clones and lacks some. Of 170,000 or so clones listed, around 80% are singletons. The sequenced sample was PBMCs. The chain couples TRBV11-2 to TRBJ2-5; 8 bases agree with TRBD2. The DNA end favors TRBJ2-7, so the J call may be wrong. This sequence originates from a male donor in good health and CMV-seropositive. The DNA of the CDR3 is TGTGCCAGCAGCTTAGGGGCGGGAGGCTCCTACGAGCAGTACTTC. The encoded protein is CASSLGAGGSYEQYF.